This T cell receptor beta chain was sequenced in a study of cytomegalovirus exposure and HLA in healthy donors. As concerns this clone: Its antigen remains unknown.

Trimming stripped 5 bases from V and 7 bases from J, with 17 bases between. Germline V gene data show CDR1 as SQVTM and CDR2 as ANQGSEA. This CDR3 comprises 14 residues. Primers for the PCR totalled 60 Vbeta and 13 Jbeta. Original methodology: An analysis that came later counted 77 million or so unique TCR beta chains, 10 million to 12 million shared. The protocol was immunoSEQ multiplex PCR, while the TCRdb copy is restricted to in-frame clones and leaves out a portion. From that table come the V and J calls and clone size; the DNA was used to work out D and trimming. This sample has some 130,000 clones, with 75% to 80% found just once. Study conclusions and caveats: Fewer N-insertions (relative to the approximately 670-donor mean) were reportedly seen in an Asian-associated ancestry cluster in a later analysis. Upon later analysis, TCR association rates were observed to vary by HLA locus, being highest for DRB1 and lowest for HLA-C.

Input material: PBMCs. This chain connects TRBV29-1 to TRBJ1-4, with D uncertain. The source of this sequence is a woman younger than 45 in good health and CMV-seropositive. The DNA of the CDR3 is TGCAGCGTTCCCTCAAACACGAGGGTTGAAAAACTGTTTTTT. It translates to CSVPSNTRVEKLFF.